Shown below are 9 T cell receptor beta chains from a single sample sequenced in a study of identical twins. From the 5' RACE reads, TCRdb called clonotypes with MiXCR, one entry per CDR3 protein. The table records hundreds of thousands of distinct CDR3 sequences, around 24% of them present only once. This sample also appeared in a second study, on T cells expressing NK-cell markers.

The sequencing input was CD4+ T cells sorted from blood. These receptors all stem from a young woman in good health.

The CDR3 bases are TGTGCCACCAGTGATTCACGGGCCTCAATGTACAATGAGCAGTTCTTC. It translates to CATSDSRASMYNEQFF. The V gene is TRBV24-1, the J gene TRBJ2-1, with D unresolved. Between the trimmed V and J ends, which lost 2 bases and 4 bases, there was a span of 14 bases. The CDR3 spans 16 residues. Germline-derived CDR1 and CDR2 are KGHDR and SFDVKD.

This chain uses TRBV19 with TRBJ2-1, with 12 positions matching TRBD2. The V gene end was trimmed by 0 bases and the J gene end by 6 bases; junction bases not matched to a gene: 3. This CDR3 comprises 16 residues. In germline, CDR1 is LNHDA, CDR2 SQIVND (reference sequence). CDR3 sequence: CASSIEASGRANEQFF. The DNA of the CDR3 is TGTGCCAGTAGTATAGAAGCTAGCGGGAGGGCCAATGAGCAGTTCTTC.

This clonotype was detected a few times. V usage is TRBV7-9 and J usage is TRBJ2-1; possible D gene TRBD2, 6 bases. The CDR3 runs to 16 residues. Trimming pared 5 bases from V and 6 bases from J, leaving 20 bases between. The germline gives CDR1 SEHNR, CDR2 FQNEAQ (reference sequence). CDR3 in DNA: TGTGCCAGCAGCCGCGGGACTTCAGGGAGGTCCAATGAGCAGTTCTTC. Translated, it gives CASSRGTSGRSNEQFF.

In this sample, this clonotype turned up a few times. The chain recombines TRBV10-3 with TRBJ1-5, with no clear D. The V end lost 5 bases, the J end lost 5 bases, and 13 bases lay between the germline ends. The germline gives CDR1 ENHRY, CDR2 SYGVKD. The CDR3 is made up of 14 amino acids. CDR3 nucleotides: TGTGCCATCAGTCGGGGAGACCAGGATCAGCCCCAGCATTTT. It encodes CAISRGDQDQPQHF.

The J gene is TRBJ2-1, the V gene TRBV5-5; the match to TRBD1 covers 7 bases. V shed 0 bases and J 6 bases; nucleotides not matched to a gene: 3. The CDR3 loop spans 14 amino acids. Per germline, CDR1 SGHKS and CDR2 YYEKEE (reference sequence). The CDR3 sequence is CASSLGQGRNEQFF. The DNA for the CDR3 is TGTGCCAGCAGCTTGGGACAGGGCCGCAATGAGCAGTTCTTC.

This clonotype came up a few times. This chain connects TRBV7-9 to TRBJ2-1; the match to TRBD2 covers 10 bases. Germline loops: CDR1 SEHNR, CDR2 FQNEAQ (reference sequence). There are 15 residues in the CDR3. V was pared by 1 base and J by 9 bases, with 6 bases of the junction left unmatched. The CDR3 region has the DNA TGTGCCAGCAGCTTAGTAATAGCGGGAGGTATTGAGCAGTTCTTC. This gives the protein CASSLVIAGGIEQFF.

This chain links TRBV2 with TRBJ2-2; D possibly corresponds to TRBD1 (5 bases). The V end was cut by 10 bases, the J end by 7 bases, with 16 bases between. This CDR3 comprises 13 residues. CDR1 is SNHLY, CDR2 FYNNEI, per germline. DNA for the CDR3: TGTGCCACCTCGGAGCAGGGCCACGGGGAGCTGTTTTTT. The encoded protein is CATSEQGHGELFF.

CDR3 sequence: CASKKTGRTEAFF. The CDR3 region has the DNA TGTGCCAGCAAAAAGACAGGGCGAACTGAAGCTTTCTTT. The V and J genes are TRBV6-1 and TRBJ1-1, with 7 bases lining up with TRBD1. V shed 7 bases and J 5 bases; nucleotides not matched to a gene: 7. The V gene's germline CDR1 is MNHNS and CDR2 SASEGT. The length of the CDR3 is 13 residues.

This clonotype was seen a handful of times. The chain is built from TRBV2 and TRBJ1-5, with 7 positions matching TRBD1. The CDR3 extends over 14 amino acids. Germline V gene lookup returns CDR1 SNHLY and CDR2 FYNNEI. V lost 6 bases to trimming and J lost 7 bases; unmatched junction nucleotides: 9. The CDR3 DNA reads TGTGCCAGCAGCCGACAGGGAAGGGGACAGCCCCAGCATTTT. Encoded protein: CASSRQGRGQPQHF.